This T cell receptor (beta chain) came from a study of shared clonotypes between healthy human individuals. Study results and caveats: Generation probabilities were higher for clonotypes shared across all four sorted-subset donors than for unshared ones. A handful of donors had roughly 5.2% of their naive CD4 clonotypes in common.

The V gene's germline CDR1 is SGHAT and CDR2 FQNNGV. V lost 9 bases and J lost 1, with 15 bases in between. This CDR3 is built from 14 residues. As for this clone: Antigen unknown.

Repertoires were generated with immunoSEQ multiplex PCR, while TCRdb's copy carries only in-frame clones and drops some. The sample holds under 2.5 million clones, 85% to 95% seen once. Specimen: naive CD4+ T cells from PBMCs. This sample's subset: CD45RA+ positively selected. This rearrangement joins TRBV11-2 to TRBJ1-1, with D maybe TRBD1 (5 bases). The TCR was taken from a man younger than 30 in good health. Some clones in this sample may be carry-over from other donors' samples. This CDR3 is CASQTGTANTEAFF. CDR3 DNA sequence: TGTGCCAGTCAAACCGGGACGGCGAACACTGAAGCTTTCTTT.